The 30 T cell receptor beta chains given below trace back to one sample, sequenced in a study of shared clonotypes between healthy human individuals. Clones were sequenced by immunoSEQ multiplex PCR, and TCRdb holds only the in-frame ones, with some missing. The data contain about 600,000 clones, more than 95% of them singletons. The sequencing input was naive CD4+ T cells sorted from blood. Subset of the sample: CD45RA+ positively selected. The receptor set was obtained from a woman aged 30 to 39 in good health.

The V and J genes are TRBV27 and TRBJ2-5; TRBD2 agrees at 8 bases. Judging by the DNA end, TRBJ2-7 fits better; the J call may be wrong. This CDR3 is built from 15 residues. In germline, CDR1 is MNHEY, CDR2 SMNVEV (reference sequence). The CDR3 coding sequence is TGTGCCACTTCGAACCCGGGACTAGAGTCCTACGAGCAGTACTTC. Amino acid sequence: CATSNPGLESYEQYF.

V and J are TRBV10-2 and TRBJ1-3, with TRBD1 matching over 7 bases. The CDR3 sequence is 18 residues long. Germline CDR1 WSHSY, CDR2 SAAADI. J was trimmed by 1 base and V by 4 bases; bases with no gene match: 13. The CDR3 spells CASSAGKGAWSSGNTIYF. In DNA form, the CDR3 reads TGCGCCAGCAGTGCCGGGAAGGGGGCTTGGAGTTCTGGAAACACCATATATTTT.

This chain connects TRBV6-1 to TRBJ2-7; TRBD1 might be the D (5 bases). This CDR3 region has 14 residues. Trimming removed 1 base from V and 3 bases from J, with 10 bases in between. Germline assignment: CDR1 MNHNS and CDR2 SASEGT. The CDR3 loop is CASSEVPQGYEQYF. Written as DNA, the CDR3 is TGTGCCAGCAGTGAAGTGCCGCAGGGCTACGAGCAGTACTTC.

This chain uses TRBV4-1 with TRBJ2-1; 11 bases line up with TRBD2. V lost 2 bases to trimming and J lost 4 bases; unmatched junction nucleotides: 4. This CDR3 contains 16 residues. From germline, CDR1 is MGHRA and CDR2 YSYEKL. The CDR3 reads CASSQPTSGRYNEQFF. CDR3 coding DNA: TGCGCCAGCAGCCAACCAACTAGCGGGAGATACAATGAGCAGTTCTTC.

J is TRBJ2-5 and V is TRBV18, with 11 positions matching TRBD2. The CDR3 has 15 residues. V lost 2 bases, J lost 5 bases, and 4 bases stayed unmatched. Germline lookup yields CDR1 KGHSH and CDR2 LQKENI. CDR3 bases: TGTGCCAGCTCACCAACACTAGCGGGAGTCGAGACCCAGTACTTC. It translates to CASSPTLAGVETQYF.

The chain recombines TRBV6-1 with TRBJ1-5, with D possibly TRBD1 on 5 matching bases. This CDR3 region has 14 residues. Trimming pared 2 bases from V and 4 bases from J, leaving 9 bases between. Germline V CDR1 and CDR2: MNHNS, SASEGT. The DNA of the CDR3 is TGTGCCAGCAGTGAATTGGCAGGGAATCAGCCCCAGCATTTT. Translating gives CASSELAGNQPQHF.

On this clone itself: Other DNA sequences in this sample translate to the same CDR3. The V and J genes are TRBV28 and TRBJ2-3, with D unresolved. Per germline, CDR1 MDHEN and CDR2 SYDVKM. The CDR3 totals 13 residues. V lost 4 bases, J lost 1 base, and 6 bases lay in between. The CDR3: CASSSAGTDTQYF. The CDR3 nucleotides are TGTGCCAGCAGTTCCGCGGGCACAGATACGCAGTATTTT.

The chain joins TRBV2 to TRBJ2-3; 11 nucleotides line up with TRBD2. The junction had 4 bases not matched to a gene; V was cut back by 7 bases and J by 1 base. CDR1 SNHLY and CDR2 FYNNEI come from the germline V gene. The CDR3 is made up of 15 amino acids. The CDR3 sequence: CASTLLAGGTDTQYF. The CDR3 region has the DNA TGTGCCAGCACCCTACTAGCGGGGGGCACAGATACGCAGTATTTT.

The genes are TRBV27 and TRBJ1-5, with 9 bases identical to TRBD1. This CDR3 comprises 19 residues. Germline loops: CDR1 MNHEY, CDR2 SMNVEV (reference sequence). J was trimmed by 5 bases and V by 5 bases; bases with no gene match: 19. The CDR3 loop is CASSPRKFVGQGLDQPQHF. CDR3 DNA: TGTGCCAGCAGTCCTCGTAAGTTTGTCGGACAGGGGCTGGATCAGCCCCAGCATTTT.

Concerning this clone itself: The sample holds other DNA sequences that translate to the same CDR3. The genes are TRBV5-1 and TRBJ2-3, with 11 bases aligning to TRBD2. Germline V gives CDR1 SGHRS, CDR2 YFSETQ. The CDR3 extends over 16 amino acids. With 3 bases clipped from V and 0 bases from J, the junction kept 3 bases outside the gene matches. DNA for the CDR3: TGCGCCAGCAGCTCAGGGACTAGCGGCAGCACAGATACGCAGTATTTT. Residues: CASSSGTSGSTDTQYF.

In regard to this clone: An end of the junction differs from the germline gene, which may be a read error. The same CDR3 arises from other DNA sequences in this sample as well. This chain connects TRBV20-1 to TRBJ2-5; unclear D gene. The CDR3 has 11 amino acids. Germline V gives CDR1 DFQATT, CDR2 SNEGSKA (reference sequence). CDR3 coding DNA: TGCAGTGCCAGAGGATGGGAGACCCAGTACTTC. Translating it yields CSARGWETQYF.

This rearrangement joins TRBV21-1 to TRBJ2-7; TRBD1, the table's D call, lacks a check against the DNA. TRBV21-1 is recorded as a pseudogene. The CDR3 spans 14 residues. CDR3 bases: TGTGCCAGCGGGTGGAGGGGGCTAACCTACGAGCAGTACTTC. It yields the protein CASGWRGLTYEQYF.

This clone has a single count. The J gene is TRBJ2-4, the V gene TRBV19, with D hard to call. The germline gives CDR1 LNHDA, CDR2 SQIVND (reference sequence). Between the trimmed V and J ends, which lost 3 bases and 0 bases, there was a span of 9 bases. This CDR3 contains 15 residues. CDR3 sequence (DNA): TGTGCCAGTAGTATCGGCGCCTTAGCCAAAAACATTCAGTACTTC. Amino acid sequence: CASSIGALAKNIQYF.

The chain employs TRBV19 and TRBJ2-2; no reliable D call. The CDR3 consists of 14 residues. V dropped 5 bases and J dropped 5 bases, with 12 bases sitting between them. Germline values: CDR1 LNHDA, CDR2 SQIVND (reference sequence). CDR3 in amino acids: CASSDHRDTGELFF. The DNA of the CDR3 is TGTGCCAGTAGTGACCATAGAGATACCGGGGAGCTGTTTTTT.

CDR3 in amino acids: CASSSRGWEQYF. Here the CDR3 DNA reads TGTGCCAGCAGTTCCAGGGGTTGGGAGCAGTACTTC. The J gene is TRBJ2-7, the V gene TRBV6-6; possible D gene TRBD1, 6 bases. Per the germline V gene, CDR1 is MNHNY and CDR2 is SVGAGI (reference sequence). The CDR3 length is 12 residues. V was pared by 4 bases and J by 7 bases, with 11 bases between.

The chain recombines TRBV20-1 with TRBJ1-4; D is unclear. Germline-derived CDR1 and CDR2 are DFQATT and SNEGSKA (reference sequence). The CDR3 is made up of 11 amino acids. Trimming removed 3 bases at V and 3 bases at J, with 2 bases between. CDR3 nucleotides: TGCAGTGCTAGCCCTAATGAAAAACTGTTTTTT. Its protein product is CSASPNEKLFF.

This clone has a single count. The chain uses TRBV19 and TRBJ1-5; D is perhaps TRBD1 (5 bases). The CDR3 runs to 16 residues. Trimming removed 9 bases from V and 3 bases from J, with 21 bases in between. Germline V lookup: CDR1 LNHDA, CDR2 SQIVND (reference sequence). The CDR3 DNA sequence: TGTGCCAGCGGGACCGGGGACGTAACACTCAATCAGCCCCAGCATTTT. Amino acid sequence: CASGTGDVTLNQPQHF.

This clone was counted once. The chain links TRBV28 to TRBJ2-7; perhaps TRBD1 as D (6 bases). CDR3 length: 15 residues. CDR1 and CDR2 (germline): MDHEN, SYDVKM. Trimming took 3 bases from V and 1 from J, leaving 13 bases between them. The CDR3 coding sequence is TGTGCCAGCAGTTTCTGGGGGCCCACGTCCTACGAGCAGTACTTC. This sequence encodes CASSFWGPTSYEQYF.

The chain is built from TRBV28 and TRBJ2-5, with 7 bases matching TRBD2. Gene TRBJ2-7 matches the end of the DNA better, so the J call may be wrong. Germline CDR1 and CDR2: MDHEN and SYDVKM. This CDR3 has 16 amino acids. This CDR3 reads CASSLPRGAGAYEQYF. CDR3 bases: TGTGCCAGCAGTTTACCCCGCGGGGCGGGAGCCTACGAGCAGTACTTC.

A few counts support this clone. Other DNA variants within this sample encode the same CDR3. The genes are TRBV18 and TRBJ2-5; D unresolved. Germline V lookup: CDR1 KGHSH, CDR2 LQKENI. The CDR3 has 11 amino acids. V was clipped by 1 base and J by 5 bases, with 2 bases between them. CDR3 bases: TGTGCCAGCTCACCACGGGAGACCCAGTACTTC. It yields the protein CASSPRETQYF.

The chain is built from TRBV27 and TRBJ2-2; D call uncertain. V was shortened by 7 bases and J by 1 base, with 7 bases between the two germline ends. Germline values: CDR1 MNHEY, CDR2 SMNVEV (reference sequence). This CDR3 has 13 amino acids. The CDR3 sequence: CASIKLNTGELFF. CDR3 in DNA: TGTGCCAGCATAAAACTGAACACCGGGGAGCTGTTTTTT.

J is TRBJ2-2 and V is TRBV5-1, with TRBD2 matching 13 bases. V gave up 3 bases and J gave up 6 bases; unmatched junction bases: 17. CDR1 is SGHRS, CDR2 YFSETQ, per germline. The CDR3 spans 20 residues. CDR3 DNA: TGCGCCAGCAGCTCTCGCCGGGACGGATGGACTAGCGGGAGTTCCGGGGAGCTGTTTTTT. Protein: CASSSRRDGWTSGSSGELFF.

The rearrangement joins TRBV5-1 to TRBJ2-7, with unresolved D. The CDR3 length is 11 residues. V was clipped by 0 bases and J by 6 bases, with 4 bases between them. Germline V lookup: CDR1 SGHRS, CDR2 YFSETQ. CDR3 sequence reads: CASSLDGEQYF. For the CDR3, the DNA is TGCGCCAGCAGCTTGGATGGCGAGCAGTACTTC.

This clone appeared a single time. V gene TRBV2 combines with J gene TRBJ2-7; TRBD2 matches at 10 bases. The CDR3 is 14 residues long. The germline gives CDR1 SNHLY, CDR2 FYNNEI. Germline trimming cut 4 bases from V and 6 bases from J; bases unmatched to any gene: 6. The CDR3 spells CASSAGLAVSEQYF. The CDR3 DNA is TGTGCCAGCAGTGCCGGACTAGCGGTATCCGAGCAGTACTTC.

The CDR3 sequence: CASSQSSWRGGYTF. CDR3 DNA sequence: TGCGCCAGCAGCCAGAGCTCGTGGAGGGGCGGCTACACCTTC. The J gene is TRBJ1-2, the V gene TRBV4-1, with D possibly TRBD1 on 5 matching bases. The V and J ends lost 3 bases and 8 bases respectively, with 16 bases between them. There are 14 residues in the CDR3. From germline, CDR1 is MGHRA and CDR2 YSYEKL.

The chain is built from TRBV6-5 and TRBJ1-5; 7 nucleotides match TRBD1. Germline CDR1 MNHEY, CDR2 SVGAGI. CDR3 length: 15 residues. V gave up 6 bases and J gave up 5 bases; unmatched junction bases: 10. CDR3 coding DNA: TGTGCCAGCAGGCCTTACGACAGGGCCCATCAGCCCCAGCATTTT. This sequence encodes CASRPYDRAHQPQHF.

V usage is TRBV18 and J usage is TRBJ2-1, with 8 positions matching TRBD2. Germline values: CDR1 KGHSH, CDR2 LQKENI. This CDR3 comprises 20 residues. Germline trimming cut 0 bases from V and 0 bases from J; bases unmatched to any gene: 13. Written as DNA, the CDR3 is TGTGCCAGCTCACCACCGGCTAGCGGGCTCCATAGACGCTCCTACAATGAGCAGTTCTTC. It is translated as CASSPPASGLHRRSYNEQFF.

CDR3 region: CASRDSALYGYTF. The DNA of the CDR3 is TGTGCCAGCAGGGACAGCGCCCTCTATGGCTACACCTTC. The chain recombines TRBV28 with TRBJ1-2; perhaps TRBD1 as D (6 bases). The CDR3 loop spans 13 amino acids. V lost 6 bases and J lost 4, with 12 bases in between. The germline gives CDR1 MDHEN, CDR2 SYDVKM.

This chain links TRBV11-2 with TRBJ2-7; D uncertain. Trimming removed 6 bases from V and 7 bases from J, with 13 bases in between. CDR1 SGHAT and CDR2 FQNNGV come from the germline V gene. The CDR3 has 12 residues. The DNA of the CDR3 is TGTGCCAGCAGATTTGTTACGCTGGAGCAGTACTTC. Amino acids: CASRFVTLEQYF.

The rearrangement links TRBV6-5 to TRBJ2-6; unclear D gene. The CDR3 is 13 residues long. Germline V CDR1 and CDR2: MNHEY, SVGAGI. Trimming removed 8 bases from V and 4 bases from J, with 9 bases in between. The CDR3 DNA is TGTGCCAGCGCCCTTGAGGGGGCCAACGTCCTGACTTTC. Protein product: CASALEGANVLTF.